This T cell receptor (beta chain) was identified during a study of monozygotic twins with inflammatory bowel disease. CDR1 and CDR2 from the germline V gene are SEHNR and FQNEAQ (reference sequence). The CDR3 runs 14 residues. Study-wide results and limits: Compared with healthy twins, IBD patients shared fewer clonotypes with others, especially with disease activity.

About this clonotype: Antigen unknown.

TCRdb reprocessed the 5' RACE reads; each CDR3 protein has one entry and no DNA is given. This sample's table reports roughly 300,000 distinct CDR3 sequences. The rearrangement uses TRBV7-9 and TRBJ1-6. The TCR sequence derives from a human donor with ulcerative colitis or Crohn's disease, or a healthy co-twin of an affected twin (not recorded which). Source material: blood. This CDR3 reads CASSLVGNNSPLHF.